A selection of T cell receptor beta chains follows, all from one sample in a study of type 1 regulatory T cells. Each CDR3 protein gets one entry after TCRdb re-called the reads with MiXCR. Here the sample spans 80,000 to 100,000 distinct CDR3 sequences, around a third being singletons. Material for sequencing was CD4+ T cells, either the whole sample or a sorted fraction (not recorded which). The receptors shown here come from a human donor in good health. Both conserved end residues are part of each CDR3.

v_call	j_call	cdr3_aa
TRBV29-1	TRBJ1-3	CSVVSGSGNTIYF
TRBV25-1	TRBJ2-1	CASRGLAGFNEQFF
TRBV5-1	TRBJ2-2	CASSLALTANTGELFF
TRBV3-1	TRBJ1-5	CASSQVWSSQPQHF
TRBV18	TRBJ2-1	CASSPRGVNNEQFF
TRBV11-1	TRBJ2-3	CASGFTSGRPGGTDTQYF
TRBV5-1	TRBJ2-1	CASSLGTLAGLLNEQFF
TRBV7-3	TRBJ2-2	CANSQTGNTGELFF
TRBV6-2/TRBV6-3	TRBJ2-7	CASSRDSGYEQYF
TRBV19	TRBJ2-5	CASSLQPSTLETQYF
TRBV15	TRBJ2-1	CAASLGTSNEQFF
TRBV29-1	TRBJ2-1	CSVDLLAGGYNEQFF
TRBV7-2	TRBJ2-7	CASSLEWRTPYEQYF
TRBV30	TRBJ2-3	CAWRGLAVTDTQYF
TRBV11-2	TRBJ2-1	CASSRRTGGYNEQFF
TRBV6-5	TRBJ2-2	CASSRTSGKTANTGELFF
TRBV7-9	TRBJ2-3	CASSPKGPDTQYF
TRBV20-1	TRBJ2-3	CSATGQGPTDTQYF
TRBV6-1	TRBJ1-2	CASSLDYGYTF
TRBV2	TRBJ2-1	CASRELRVDEQFF
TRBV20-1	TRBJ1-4	CSARATGENEKLFF
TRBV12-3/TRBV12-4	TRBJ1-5	CASSSLRGNQPQHF
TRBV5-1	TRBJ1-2	CASRTDAYGYTF
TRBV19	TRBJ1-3	CASSDPLREGGNTIYF
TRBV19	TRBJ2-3	CASTKGPSTDTQYF
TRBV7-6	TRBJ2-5	CASSRPTGGVVETQYF
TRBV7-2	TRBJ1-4	CASSLWAATNEKLFF
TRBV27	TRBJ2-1	CASRPGQVVYEQFF
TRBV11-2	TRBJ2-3	CASSSGTGPLDTQYF
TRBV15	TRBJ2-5	CATSRTEDSYQETQYF
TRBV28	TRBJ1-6	CANSLSFGRGNYNSPLHF
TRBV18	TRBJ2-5	CASSPLQGARETQYF